One and the same sample provided the 16 T cell receptor beta chains below, sequenced in a study of beta chain features in type 1 diabetes. Sequenced material consisted of expressed TCRB transcripts (all of the isolated RNA was reverse transcribed). The table came from immunoSEQ multiplex PCR; TCRdb's copy has only in-frame clones and leaves some out. The sample lists roughly 240,000 clones; approximately 14% were seen once. Sequenced sample: naive CD4+ T cells from blood. The receptor source for this set is a woman in her 40s in good health.

This chain connects TRBV18 to TRBJ1-3, with TRBD1 as a possible D gene (5 bases). In germline, CDR1 is KGHSH, CDR2 LQKENI. Trimming took 0 bases from V and 2 from J, leaving 14 bases between them. The CDR3 is 17 amino acids. For the CDR3, the DNA is TGTGCCAGCTCACCACCCGACAGCGTCCCCACTGGAAACACCATATATTTT. Residues: CASSPPDSVPTGNTIYF.

The chain links TRBV9 to TRBJ1-6; D ambiguous. Trimming took off 3 bases at V and 5 bases at J, with 12 bases between the two ends. The CDR3 totals 15 residues. Germline CDR1 SGDLS, CDR2 YYNGEE. This CDR3 reads CASSGGGRDNSPLHF. The DNA for the CDR3 is TGTGCCAGCAGCGGGGGAGGGAGGGATAATTCACCCCTCCACTTT.

The chain uses TRBV6-5 and TRBJ1-6; weak D call: TRBD1 (6 bases). The CDR3 spans 14 residues. Trimming removed 2 bases at V and 10 bases at J, with 12 bases between. The germline V gene encodes CDR1 MNHEY and CDR2 SVGAGI. CDR3 in amino acids: CASSYTTGNSPLHF. The CDR3 nucleotides read TGTGCCAGCAGTTACACAACAGGGAACTCACCCCTCCACTTT.

The rearrangement links TRBV5-1 to TRBJ2-1; 13 positions agree with TRBD2. V lost 0 bases to trimming and J lost 7 bases; unmatched junction nucleotides: 7. This CDR3 spans 17 amino acids. Germline lookup yields CDR1 SGHRS and CDR2 YFSETQ. DNA for the CDR3: TGCGCCAGCAGCTTGGAGAAACTAGCGGGGGGGCCGAATGAGCAGTTCTTC. Translating it yields CASSLEKLAGGPNEQFF.

This clone was seen only a few times. The chain links TRBV7-9 to TRBJ1-6; 8 bases match TRBD1. The CDR3 sequence is 17 residues long. Trimming removed 7 bases from V and 10 bases from J; junction bases left unmatched: 18. Per the germline V gene, CDR1 is SEHNR and CDR2 is FQNEAQ (reference sequence). In DNA form, the CDR3 reads TGTGCCAGCACTATGGTGGCAGGGGGCGCTTTGCAGTCACCCCTCCACTTT. Protein sequence: CASTMVAGGALQSPLHF.

This clone came up a few times. The genes are TRBV2 and TRBJ2-3; 10 positions match TRBD2. The J segment lost 4 bases and the V segment lost 5 bases, leaving 6 bases of the junction unmatched. The germline CDR1 and CDR2 sequences are SNHLY and FYNNEI. CDR3 length equals 15 residues. In nucleotides, the CDR3 is TGTGCCAGCAGTAGCGGGGGGGCCGGTGCAGATACGCAGTATTTT. Translated: CASSSGGAGADTQYF.

This chain uses TRBV10-3 with TRBJ1-2; weak D call: TRBD1 (6 bases). There are 13 residues in the CDR3. V lost 5 bases to trimming and J lost 4 bases, with 11 bases between them. Germline-derived CDR1 and CDR2 are ENHRY and SYGVKD. The CDR3 is CAISSLGGYGYTF. In DNA, the CDR3 is TGTGCCATCAGTTCATTAGGGGGCTATGGCTACACCTTC.

At least ten counts were recorded for this clone. This chain joins TRBV14 and TRBJ1-1, with D perhaps matching TRBD1 (5 bases). CDR1 is SGHDN, CDR2 FVKESK, per germline. This CDR3 region has 12 residues. Trimming took 4 bases from V and 7 from J, leaving 10 bases between them. CDR3 loop: CASSPQGLEAFF. In DNA, the CDR3 is TGTGCCAGCAGCCCCCAGGGACTTGAAGCTTTCTTT.

A few counts support this clone. V gene TRBV9 combines with J gene TRBJ1-3; D not resolved. From germline, CDR1 is SGDLS and CDR2 YYNGEE. Trimming cost V 1 base and J 4 bases, with 12 bases left between them. This CDR3 is built from 15 residues. This CDR3 reads CASSVRRESGNTIYF. CDR3 sequence (DNA): TGTGCCAGCAGCGTACGACGGGAATCCGGAAACACCATATATTTT.

This clone was counted between two and nine times. The chain's CDR3 is CASRTGNYYNSPLHF. The CDR3, as DNA: TGTGCCAGCAGGACAGGGAATTACTATAATTCACCCCTCCACTTT. The chain employs TRBV5-5 and TRBJ1-6; 7 bases are a match to TRBD1. CDR3 length: 15 amino acids. CDR1 and CDR2 (germline): SGHKS, YYEKEE (reference sequence). V shed 5 bases and J 3 bases; nucleotides not matched to a gene: 5.

Only a few counts were recorded for this clone. This chain joins TRBV6-5 and TRBJ1-5; weak D call: TRBD1 (6 bases). The V end lost 6 bases, the J end lost 7 bases, and 10 bases lay between the germline ends. Germline CDR1 is MNHEY and CDR2 is SVGAGI. CDR3 size: 12 residues. The CDR3 DNA follows: TGTGCCAGCAGGAAGGGGACACAGCCCCAGCATTTT. Translating it yields CASRKGTQPQHF.

V gene TRBV2 combines with J gene TRBJ2-2, with 8 bases aligning to TRBD1. Germline CDR1 and CDR2: SNHLY and FYNNEI. J lost 6 bases, V lost 6 bases, and 3 bases had no gene match. The CDR3 is 13 residues long. Written as DNA, the CDR3 is TGTGCCAGCAGGGGACAGGCCCCCGGGGAGCTGTTTTTT. This encodes CASRGQAPGELFF. Combining the CDR3 with reference TRBV2 and TRBJ2-2 gives the whole variable domain EPEVTQTPSHQVTQMGQEVILRCVPISNHLYFYWYRQILGQKVEFLVSFYNNEISEKSEIFDDQFSVERPDGSNFTLKIRSTKLEDSAMYFCASRGQAPGELFFGEGSRLTVL.

This chain uses TRBV29-1 with TRBJ1-2; 8 bases line up with TRBD1. The V gene end was trimmed by 2 bases and the J gene end by 5 bases; junction bases not matched to a gene: 10. The CDR3 runs 15 residues. Per germline, CDR1 SQVTM and CDR2 ANQGSEA. The CDR3 nucleotides read TGCAGCGTTGAATTTGGGAGGACAGGGAATTATGGCTACACCTTC. Translated: CSVEFGRTGNYGYTF. Full variable domain (missing parts from reference TRBV29-1 and TRBJ1-2): SAVISQKPSRDICQRGTSLTIQCQVDSQVTMMFWYRQQPGQSLTLIATANQGSEATYESGFVIDKFPISRPNLTFSTLTVSNMSPEDSSIYLCSVEFGRTGNYGYTFGSGTRLTVV.

This clone was seen only a few times. The chain has TRBV6-1 and TRBJ2-7, with TRBD2 as a possible D gene (6 bases). This CDR3 region has 13 residues. Germline V gene lookup returns CDR1 MNHNS and CDR2 SASEGT. V lost 8 bases, J lost 5 bases, and 16 bases lay in between. In DNA form, the CDR3 reads TGTGCCAGCCGCCCAGCGGGTACCAACGAGCAGTACTTC. As protein: CASRPAGTNEQYF.

This clone has more than one count but fewer than ten. The V and J genes are TRBV15 and TRBJ2-7, with no clear D. The CDR3 sequence is 13 residues long. The germline gives CDR1 LNHNV, CDR2 YYDKDF (reference sequence). V was pared by 2 bases and J by 6 bases, with 11 bases between. CDR3 DNA: TGTGCCACCAGCAGATTTACCCGAGGCGAGCAGTACTTC. Encoded protein: CATSRFTRGEQYF.

The chain recombines TRBV2 with TRBJ1-5; 7 bases match TRBD1. The junction had 5 bases not matched to a gene; V was cut back by 6 bases and J by 3 bases. The CDR3 has 14 residues. Per germline, CDR1 SNHLY and CDR2 FYNNEI. CDR3 DNA: TGTGCCAGCAGCCAGGGACAGTTCAATCAGCCCCAGCATTTT. It specifies CASSQGQFNQPQHF.